Listed below are T cell receptor beta chains from one sample, sequenced in a study of vaccination effects on CD4 cells after COVID-19. Data came from immunoSEQ multiplex PCR; TCRdb stores just in-frame clones and leaves some out. In the table there are some 74,000 clones, around 81% of which are singletons. What these receptors recognize is not known. Sequenced here: CD4+ T cells from PBMCs cultured with HCoV-229E spike peptides, sampled after COVID-19 vaccination. Every receptor here comes from a human donor who received a COVID-19 vaccine. Both conserved end residues are part of each CDR3. Each record gives: J gene, clone size, V gene, D gene, CDR3 protein, CDR3 DNA. A D gene is named only where the DNA matches it firmly. The listing skips clone size in some rows; elsewhere it reads once, few, many or a size class.

>TRBJ2-1|NA|TRBV6-5|NA
CAAEARGVRNEQFF
TGTGCAGCCGAGGCTCGAGGGGTCAGAAATGAGCAGTTCTTC
>TRBJ1-2|once|TRBV11-2|NA
CASSLNRQGTRHGYTF
TGTGCCAGCAGCTTAAACCGACAAGGGACACGGCACGGCTACACCTTC
>TRBJ2-1|NA|TRBV7-2|NA
CASSPPSYNEQFF
TGTGCCAGCAGCCCTCCCTCCTACAATGAGCAGTTCTTC
>TRBJ2-1|NA|TRBV7-2|TRBD1
CASSSRDRGINEQFF
TGTGCCAGCAGCTCCCGGGACAGGGGAATCAATGAGCAGTTCTTC
>TRBJ1-3|NA|TRBV19|TRBD1
CASGTGGGNTIYF
TGTGCCAGTGGCACAGGGGGCGGAAACACCATATATTTT
>TRBJ1-5|NA|TRBV24-1|NA
CATSTAEAGNQPQHF
TGTGCCACCAGTACCGCTGAGGCTGGCAATCAGCCCCAGCATTTT
>TRBJ1-5|NA|TRBV18|NA
CASSPPNNQPQHF
TGTGCCAGCTCACCACCGAACAATCAGCCCCAGCATTTT
>TRBJ2-2|NA|TRBV7-2|NA
CASSLVGLVGGHAGELFF
TGTGCCAGCAGCTTAGTTGGGCTAGTGGGGGGGCACGCCGGGGAGCTGTTTTTT
>TRBJ1-3|NA|TRBV30|TRBD1
CAWGTGGGNTIYF
TGTGCCTGGGGGACAGGGGGTGGAAACACCATATATTTT
>TRBJ2-5|NA|TRBV7-2|NA
CASSFNRAETQYF
TGTGCCAGCAGCTTTAACAGAGCGGAGACCCAGTACTTC
>TRBJ2-3|NA|TRBV12-5|NA
CASGLEDLLVGYPERNTQYF
TGTGCTAGTGGTTTGGAGGACCTTTTGGTGGGCTACCCCGAACGGAATACGCAGTATTTT
>TRBJ2-2|NA|TRBV5-4|TRBD1
CASSLGQGVNTGELFF
TGTGCCAGCAGCTTGGGGCAGGGGGTTAACACCGGGGAGCTGTTTTTT
>TRBJ1-3|NA|TRBV6-6|NA
CASSRLRVGSGNTIYF
TGTGCCAGCAGTCGACTTCGGGTCGGATCTGGAAACACCATATATTTT
>TRBJ1-2|NA|TRBV6-5|NA
CASSPPPYGYTF
TGTGCCAGCAGTCCCCCCCCCTATGGCTACACCTTC
>TRBJ1-1|NA|TRBV10-3|TRBD1
CAISGDRGFSNTEAFF
TGTGCCATCAGTGGGGACAGGGGGTTTTCTAACACTGAAGCTTTCTTT
>TRBJ1-3|NA|TRBV7-2|NA
CASTPTLRGWSGNTIYF
TGTGCCAGCACCCCGACTCTAAGGGGCTGGTCAGGAAACACCATATATTTT
>TRBJ1-5|NA|TRBV2|NA
CASSELEGLRGNQPQHF
TGTGCCAGCAGTGAGTTAGAGGGGCTGAGGGGCAATCAGCCCCAGCATTTT
>TRBJ1-2|NA|TRBV5-4|NA
CASSLMGRNYGYTF
TGTGCCAGCAGCTTGATGGGGCGCAACTATGGCTACACCTTC
>TRBJ1-5|few|TRBV7-2|NA
CASSLDSYQPQHF
TGTGCCAGCAGCTTAGACAGTTATCAGCCCCAGCATTTT
>TRBJ2-3|NA|TRBV4-1|NA
CASSQDSITAPRRQYF
TGCGCCAGCAGCCAAGATTCGATTACCGCCCCACGCCGTCAGTATTTT
>TRBJ2-5|few|TRBV7-2|NA
CASSLVSRRRQETQYF
TGTGCCAGCAGCTTAGTGAGCCGGAGGAGACAAGAGACCCAGTACTTC
>TRBJ1-4|NA|TRBV7-2|NA
CAGAPGQRANEKLFF
TGTGCCGGGGCCCCAGGACAGAGGGCTAATGAAAAACTGTTTTTT
>TRBJ1-2|NA|TRBV4-1|NA
CASSQDTSGGYTF
TGCGCCAGCAGCCAAGACACCTCCGGGGGCTACACCTTC
>TRBJ2-3|NA|TRBV7-8|TRBD2
CASSLVGGGITDTQYF
TGTGCCAGCAGCTTGGTAGGCGGGGGAATCACAGATACGCAGTATTTT
>TRBJ2-3|NA|TRBV5-1|NA
CASSLYSSDTQYF
TGCGCCAGCAGCTTATATAGTTCAGATACGCAGTATTTT
>TRBJ1-2|NA|TRBV18|TRBD1
CASSHQEGQGEKAGYTF
TGTGCCAGCTCCCATCAAGAGGGACAGGGGGAAAAGGCTGGCTACACCTTC
>TRBJ2-1|NA|TRBV7-3|NA
CASSFGGAYNEQFF
TGTGCCAGCAGCTTCGGAGGGGCATACAATGAGCAGTTCTTC
>TRBJ2-5|NA|TRBV15|NA
CATSRVRTQETQYF
TGTGCCACCAGCAGAGTACGGACCCAAGAGACCCAGTACTTC
>TRBJ2-2|NA|TRBV7-2|NA
CASSLQGQMNTGELFF
TGTGCCAGCAGCTTACAGGGACAAATGAACACCGGGGAGCTGTTTTTT
>TRBJ2-1|NA|TRBV18|NA
CASSGTEYNEQFF
TGTGCCAGCTCCGGGACGGAATACAATGAGCAGTTCTTC
>TRBJ1-2|once|TRBV28|TRBD1
CASSGSGQGASGYTF
TGTGCCAGCAGTGGGTCGGGACAGGGGGCATCAGGCTACACCTTC
>TRBJ1-6|NA|TRBV12-3/TRBV12-4|NA
CASSLWGSPLHF
TGTGCCAGCAGTTTATGGGGGTCACCCCTCCACTTT
>TRBJ1-5|NA|TRBV11-2|NA
CASSLSAYSNQPQHF
TGTGCCAGCAGCTTATCGGCCTATAGCAATCAGCCCCAGCATTTT
>TRBJ2-6|NA|TRBV19|NA
CASSMYSGANVLTF
TGTGCCAGTAGTATGTACTCTGGGGCCAACGTCCTGACTTTC
>TRBJ2-5|NA|TRBV7-3|TRBD1
CASSANPGQQETQYF
TGTGCCAGCAGCGCGAATCCGGGACAGCAAGAGACCCAGTACTTC
>TRBJ2-1|NA|TRBV3-1/TRBV3-2|NA
CASSLDYLSYNEQFF
TGTGCCAGCAGTTTGGACTACCTCTCCTACAATGAGCAGTTCTTC
>TRBJ1-5|NA|TRBV30|TRBD1
CAWSVTGVQPQHF
TGTGCCTGGAGTGTGACAGGGGTTCAGCCCCAGCATTTT